This TCR beta chain is from a study of blood T cell repertoires in COVID-19. Sequenced by immunoSEQ multiplex PCR; TCRdb stores in-frame clones only, minus some. The sample shows about 330,000 clones, around 87% of them seen only once. The sample consisted of PBMCs or T cells enriched from blood (not recorded which). This sequence originates from a woman between 25 and 40 years old who had recovered from COVID-19.

The CDR3 loop reads CASSVERDGYTF. The DNA of the CDR3 is TGTGCCAGCAGCGTCGAGAGGGATGGCTACACCTTC. This rearrangement joins TRBV9 to TRBJ1-2, with D unclear. Germline V CDR1 and CDR2: SGDLS, YYNGEE. The V gene lost 2 bases and the J gene lost 6 bases, with 8 bases spanning the gap. The CDR3 sequence is 12 residues long.